These 9 T cell receptor beta chains share one sample of origin, sequenced in a study of T cell repertoires in ileal Crohn's disease. Specified time point: proximal margin of the surgical specimen (macroscopically non-inflamed). Assay used: immunoSEQ multiplex PCR; TCRdb lists only in-frame clones, some missing. The profile shows 2,700 or so clones, 70% to 80% of them singletons. The sequencing sample was made of ileal tissue. These receptors were taken from an adult with Crohn's disease.

The chain links TRBV5-4 to TRBJ2-2, with TRBD2 identical over 8 bases. Trimming removed 2 bases from V and 4 bases from J; junction bases left unmatched: 7. Germline lookup yields CDR1 SGHNT and CDR2 YYREEE (reference sequence). The CDR3 contains 16 residues. The CDR3 is CASSFATSERTGELFF. CDR3 DNA: TGTGCCAGCAGCTTTGCGACTAGCGAACGCACCGGGGAGCTGTTTTTT.

V is TRBV10-1 and J is TRBJ2-5, with 9 nucleotides matching TRBD2. Germline V gene sequence: CDR1 WNHNN, CDR2 SYGVQD (reference sequence). With V trimmed by 2 bases and J by 0 bases, 4 bases remained unmatched. The CDR3 length is 16 residues. The CDR3 DNA reads as TGCGCCAGCAGTGAGGGGTTAGCGGGGGACCAAGAGACCCAGTACTTC. Its translation: CASSEGLAGDQETQYF.

V and J are TRBV6-5 and TRBJ1-5; TRBD1 agrees at 10 bases. Germline V CDR1 and CDR2: MNHEY, SVGAGI. Trimming removed 6 bases from V and 7 bases from J; junction bases left unmatched: 6. CDR3 size: 14 residues. The CDR3 loop is CASSTTGGSQPQHF. In nucleotides, the CDR3 is TGTGCCAGCAGCACGACAGGGGGCAGCCAGCCCCAGCATTTT.

The table lists this clone with a count of one. V is TRBV9 and J is TRBJ1-1; D uncertain. The CDR3 has 14 residues. V was shortened by 3 bases and J by 0 bases, with 9 bases between the two germline ends. Per the germline V gene, CDR1 is SGDLS and CDR2 is YYNGEE. The DNA for the CDR3 is TGTGCCAGCAGCGCCCAAACAGTGAACACTGAAGCTTTCTTT. This encodes CASSAQTVNTEAFF.

The chain couples TRBV10-2 to TRBJ2-3; D perhaps matches TRBD2 (7 bases). Germline-derived CDR1 and CDR2 are WSHSY and SAAADI. CDR3 size: 16 residues. V was shortened by 0 bases and J by 2 bases, with 12 bases between the two germline ends. CDR3 loop: CASSESPGGPTDTQYF. The DNA for the CDR3 is TGCGCCAGCAGTGAGTCGCCGGGGGGCCCCACAGATACGCAGTATTTT.

The rearrangement joins TRBV7-2 to TRBJ1-2; 7 bases are shared with TRBD1. V was pared by 4 bases and J by 4 bases, with 9 bases of the junction left unmatched. Germline V gene sequence: CDR1 SGHTA, CDR2 FQGNSA. There are 15 residues in the CDR3. In nucleotides, the CDR3 is TGTGCCAGCAGCTCTCAGACAGGGTTAGCCTATGGCTACACCTTC. Translating gives CASSSQTGLAYGYTF.

This clone was counted a single time. V usage is TRBV5-4 and J usage is TRBJ2-3, with D hard to call. Germline V CDR1 and CDR2: SGHNT, YYREEE (reference sequence). The V end lost 1 base, the J end lost 4 bases, and 10 bases lay between the germline ends. The CDR3 has 14 amino acids. The CDR3 is CASSLSRIADTQYF. Written as DNA, the CDR3 is TGTGCCAGCAGCTTGAGTCGTATAGCAGATACGCAGTATTTT. Full variable domain (missing parts from reference TRBV5-4 and TRBJ2-3): ETGVTQSPTHLIKTRGQQVTLRCSSQSGHNTVSWYQQALGQGPQFIFQYYREEENGRGNFPPRFSGLQFPNYSSELNVNALELDDSALYLCASSLSRIADTQYFGPGTRLTVL.

CDR3 in amino acids: CASSSGVHEQYF. The CDR3 nucleotides are TGTGCCAGCAGTTCAGGGGTCCACGAGCAGTACTTC. The chain couples TRBV28 to TRBJ2-7; D may be TRBD1 (6 bases). CDR3 length: 12 residues. Germline values: CDR1 MDHEN, CDR2 SYDVKM. The V gene lost 4 bases and the J gene lost 5 bases, with 9 bases spanning the gap.

The J gene is TRBJ1-1, the V gene TRBV19; D is unresolved. The ends were cut back, 4 bases at V and 2 bases at J, with 17 bases in the middle. There are 16 residues in the CDR3. CDR1 and CDR2 (germline): LNHDA, SQIVND (reference sequence). CDR3: CASSKVTGVINTEAFF. The CDR3 DNA sequence: TGTGCCAGTAGTAAAGTCACGGGAGTTATTAACACTGAAGCTTTCTTT.